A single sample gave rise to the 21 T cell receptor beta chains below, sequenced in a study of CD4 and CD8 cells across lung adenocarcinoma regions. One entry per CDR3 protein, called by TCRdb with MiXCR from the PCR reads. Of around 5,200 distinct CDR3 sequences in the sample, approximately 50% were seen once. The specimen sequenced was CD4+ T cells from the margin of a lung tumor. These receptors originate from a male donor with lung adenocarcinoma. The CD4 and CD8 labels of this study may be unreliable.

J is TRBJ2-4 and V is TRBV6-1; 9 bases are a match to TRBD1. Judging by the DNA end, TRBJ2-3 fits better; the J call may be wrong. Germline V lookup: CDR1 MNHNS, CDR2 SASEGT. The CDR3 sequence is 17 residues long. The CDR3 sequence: CASKRQGGPCTKDTQYF. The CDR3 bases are TGTGCCAGCAAGAGACAGGGGGGGCCCTGTACCAAAGACACTCAGTATTTT.

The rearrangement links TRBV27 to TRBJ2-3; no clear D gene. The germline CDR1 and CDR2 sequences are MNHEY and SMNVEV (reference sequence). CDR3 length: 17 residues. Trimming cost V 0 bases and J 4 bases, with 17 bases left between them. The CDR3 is CASSLSIGMTISDTQYF. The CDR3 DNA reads TGTGCCAGCAGTTTATCGATCGGTATGACAATTTCAGATACGCAGTATTTT.

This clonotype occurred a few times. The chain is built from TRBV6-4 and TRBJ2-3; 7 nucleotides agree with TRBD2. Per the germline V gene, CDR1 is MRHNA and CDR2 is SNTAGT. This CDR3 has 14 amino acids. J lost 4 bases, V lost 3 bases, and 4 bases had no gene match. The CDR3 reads CASSDGGSADTQYF. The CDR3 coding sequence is TGTGCCAGCAGTGATGGCGGGAGTGCAGATACGCAGTATTTT.

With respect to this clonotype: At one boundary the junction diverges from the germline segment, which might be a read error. The CDR3 region has the DNA TGTGCCAGCAGTTTACATGCGAACACTGGCGATACCTTT. It specifies CASSLHANTGDTF. The chain combines TRBV27 with TRBJ1-1; no clear D gene. The germline V gene has CDR1 MNHEY and CDR2 SMNVEV (reference sequence). CDR3 length equals 13 residues.

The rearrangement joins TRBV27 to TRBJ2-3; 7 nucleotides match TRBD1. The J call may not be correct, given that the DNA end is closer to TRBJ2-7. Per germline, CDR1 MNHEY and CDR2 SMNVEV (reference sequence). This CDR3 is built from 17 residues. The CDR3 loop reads CASSPGRGGSGTETQYF. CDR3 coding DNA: TGTGCCAGCAGTCCGGGGCGAGGGGGCTCTGGCACAGAGACGCAGTACTTC.

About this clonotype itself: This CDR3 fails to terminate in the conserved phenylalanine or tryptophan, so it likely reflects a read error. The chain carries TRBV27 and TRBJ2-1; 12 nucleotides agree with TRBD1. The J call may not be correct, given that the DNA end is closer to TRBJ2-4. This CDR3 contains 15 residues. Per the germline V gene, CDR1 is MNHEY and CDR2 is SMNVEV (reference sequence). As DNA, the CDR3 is TGTGCCAGCACTTTAGCCGGGACAGGGGGCGCGTTTCAGTACTTA. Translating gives CASTLAGTGGAFQYL.

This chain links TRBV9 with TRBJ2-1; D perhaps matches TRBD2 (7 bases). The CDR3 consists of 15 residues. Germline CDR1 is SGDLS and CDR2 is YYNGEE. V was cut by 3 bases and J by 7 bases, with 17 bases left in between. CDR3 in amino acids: CASSAWGGAGNEQFF. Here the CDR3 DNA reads TGTGCCAGCAGCGCCTGGGGGGGGGCGGGTAATGAGCAGTTCTTC.

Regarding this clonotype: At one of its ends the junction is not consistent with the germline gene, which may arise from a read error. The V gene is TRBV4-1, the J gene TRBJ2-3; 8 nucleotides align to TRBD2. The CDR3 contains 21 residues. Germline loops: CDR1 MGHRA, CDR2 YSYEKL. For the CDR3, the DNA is TGCGCCAGCAGCCCCTCCGGGAACGTGGGAGCGGGGGCAGGTGACGCAGATACCCAGTATTTT. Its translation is CASSPSGNVGAGAGDADTQYF.

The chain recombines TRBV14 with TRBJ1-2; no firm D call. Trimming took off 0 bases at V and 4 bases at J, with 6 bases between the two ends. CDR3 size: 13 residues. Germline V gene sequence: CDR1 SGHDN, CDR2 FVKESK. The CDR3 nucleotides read TGTGCCAGCAGCCAAGAGACAACCTATGGCTACACCTTC. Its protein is CASSQETTYGYTF.

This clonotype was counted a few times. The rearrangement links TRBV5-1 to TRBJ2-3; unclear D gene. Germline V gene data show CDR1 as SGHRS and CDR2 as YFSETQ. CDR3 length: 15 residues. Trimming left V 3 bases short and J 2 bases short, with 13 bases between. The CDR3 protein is CASSSEAPITDTQYF. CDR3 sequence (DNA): TGCGCCAGCAGCTCCGAAGCACCCATCACAGATACGCAGTATTTT.

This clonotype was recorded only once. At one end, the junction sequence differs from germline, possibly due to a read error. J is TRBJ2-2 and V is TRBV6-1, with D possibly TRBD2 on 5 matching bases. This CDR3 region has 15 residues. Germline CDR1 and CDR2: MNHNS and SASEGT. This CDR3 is CASGLQSGITGELYF. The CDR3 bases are TGTGCCAGCGGCCTCCAGTCTGGGATTACCGGGGAGCTGTATTTT.

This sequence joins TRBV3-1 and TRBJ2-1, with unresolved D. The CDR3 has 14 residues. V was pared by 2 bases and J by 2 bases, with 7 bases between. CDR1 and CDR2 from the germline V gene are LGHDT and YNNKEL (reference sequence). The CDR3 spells CASSQMGTYNEQFF. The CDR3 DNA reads TGTGCCAGCAGCCAAATGGGCACCTACAATGAGCAGTTCTTC.

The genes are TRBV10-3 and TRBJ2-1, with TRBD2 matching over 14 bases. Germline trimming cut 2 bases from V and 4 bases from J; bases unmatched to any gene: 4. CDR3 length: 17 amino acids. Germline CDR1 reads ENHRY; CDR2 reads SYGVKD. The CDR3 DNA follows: TGTGCCATCAGTGAGGGACTAGCGGGAGGACAATACAATGAGCAGTTCTTC. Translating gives CAISEGLAGGQYNEQFF.

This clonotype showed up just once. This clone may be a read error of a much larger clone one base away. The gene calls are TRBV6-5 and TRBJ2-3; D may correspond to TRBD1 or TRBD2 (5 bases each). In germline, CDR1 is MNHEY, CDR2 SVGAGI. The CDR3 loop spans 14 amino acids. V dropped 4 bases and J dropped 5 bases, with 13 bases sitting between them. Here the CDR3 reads CASSLGTTKDTQYF. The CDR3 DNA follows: TGTGCCAGCAGTTTGGGGACGACGAAAGATACGCAGTATTTT.

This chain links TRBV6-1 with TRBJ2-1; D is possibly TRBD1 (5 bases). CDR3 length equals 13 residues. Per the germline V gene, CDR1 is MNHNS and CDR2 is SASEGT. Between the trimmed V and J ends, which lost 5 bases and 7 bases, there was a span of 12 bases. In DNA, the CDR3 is TGTGCCAGCAGTCGAGATAGGGGTAATGAGCAGTTCTTC. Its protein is CASSRDRGNEQFF.

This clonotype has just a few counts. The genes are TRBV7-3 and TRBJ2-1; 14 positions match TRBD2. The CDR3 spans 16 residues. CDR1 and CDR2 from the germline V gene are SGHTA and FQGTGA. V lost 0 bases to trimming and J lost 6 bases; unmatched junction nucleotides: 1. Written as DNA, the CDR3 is TGTGCCAGCAGCTTAACTGGACTAGCGGGAGGCAATGAGCAGTTCTTC. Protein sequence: CASSLTGLAGGNEQFF. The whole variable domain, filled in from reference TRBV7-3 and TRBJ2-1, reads GAGVSQTPSNKVTEKGKYVELRCDPISGHTALYWYRQSLGQGPEFLIYFQGTGAADDSGLPNDRFFAVRPEGSVSTLKIQRTERGDSAVYLCASSLTGLAGGNEQFFGPGTRLTVL.

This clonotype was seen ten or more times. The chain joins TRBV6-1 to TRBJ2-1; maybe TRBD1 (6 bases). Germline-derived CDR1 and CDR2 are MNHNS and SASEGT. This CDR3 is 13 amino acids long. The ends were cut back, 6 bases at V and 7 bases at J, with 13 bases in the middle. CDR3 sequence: CASRHRESNEQFF. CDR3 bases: TGTGCCAGCAGACACAGGGAATCGAATGAGCAGTTCTTC.

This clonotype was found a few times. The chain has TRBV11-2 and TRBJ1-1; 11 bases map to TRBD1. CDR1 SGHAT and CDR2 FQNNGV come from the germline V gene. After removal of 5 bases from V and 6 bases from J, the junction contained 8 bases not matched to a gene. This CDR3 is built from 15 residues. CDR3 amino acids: CASSQHGQGAAEAFF. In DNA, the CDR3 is TGTGCCAGCAGCCAACACGGACAGGGGGCAGCTGAAGCTTTCTTT.

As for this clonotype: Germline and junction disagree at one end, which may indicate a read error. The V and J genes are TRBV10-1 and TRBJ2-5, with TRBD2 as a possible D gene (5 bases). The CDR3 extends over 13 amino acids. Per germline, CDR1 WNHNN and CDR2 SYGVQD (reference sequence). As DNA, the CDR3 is TGCGCCAGCAGTTCAGGAGGCCAAGATACCCAGTACTTC. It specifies CASSSGGQDTQYF.

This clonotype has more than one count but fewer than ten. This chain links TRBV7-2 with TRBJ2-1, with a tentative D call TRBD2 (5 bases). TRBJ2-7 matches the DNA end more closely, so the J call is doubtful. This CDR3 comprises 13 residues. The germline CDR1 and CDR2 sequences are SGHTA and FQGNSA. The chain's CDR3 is CASSFDMRDEQYF. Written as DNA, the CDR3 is TGTGCCAGCAGCTTTGACATGAGGGACGAGCAGTACTTC.

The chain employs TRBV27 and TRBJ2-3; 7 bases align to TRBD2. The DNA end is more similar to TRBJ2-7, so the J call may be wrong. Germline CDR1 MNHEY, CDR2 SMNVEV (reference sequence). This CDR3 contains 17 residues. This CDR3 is CASSPGRLACGKDTQYF. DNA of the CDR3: TGTGCCAGCAGTCCTGGCCGACTAGCTTGTGGGAAAGATACGCAGTACTTC.